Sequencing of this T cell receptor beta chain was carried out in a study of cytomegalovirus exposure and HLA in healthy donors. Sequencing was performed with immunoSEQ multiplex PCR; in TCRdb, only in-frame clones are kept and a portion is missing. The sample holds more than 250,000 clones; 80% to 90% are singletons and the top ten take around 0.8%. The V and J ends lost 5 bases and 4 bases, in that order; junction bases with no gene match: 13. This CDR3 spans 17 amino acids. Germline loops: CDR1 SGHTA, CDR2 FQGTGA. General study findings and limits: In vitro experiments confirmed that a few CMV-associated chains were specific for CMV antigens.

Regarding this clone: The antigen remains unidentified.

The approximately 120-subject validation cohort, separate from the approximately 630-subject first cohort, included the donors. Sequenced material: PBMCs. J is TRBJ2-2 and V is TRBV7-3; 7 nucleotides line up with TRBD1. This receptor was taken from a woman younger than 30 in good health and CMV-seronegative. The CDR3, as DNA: TGTGCCAGCAGCAGATGGGGAACAGGGGTCGGCACCGGGGAGCTGTTTTTT. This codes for CASSRWGTGVGTGELFF.